The text below deals with one T cell receptor (beta chain). Repertoires were generated with immunoSEQ multiplex PCR, while TCRdb's copy carries only in-frame clones and drops some. Here the sample spans just over 95,000 clones, around 84% being singletons. Trimming took 3 bases from V and 2 from J, leaving 12 bases between them. The CDR3 has 14 amino acids. CDR1 GTSNPN and CDR2 SVGIG come from the germline V gene (reference sequence). The data were obtained in a study of radiation and T cells in renal cell carcinoma. Time point: blood 4 weeks post-SBRT, at nephrectomy. Treatment denoted: 15 Gy SBRT to primary tumor, nephrectomy 4 weeks later.

The sample consisted of blood, taken from a patient whose treatment included radiotherapy and nephrectomy. The clonotype was recovered from a man aged 55 to 70 with renal cell carcinoma. V usage is TRBV30 and J usage is TRBJ2-3; D is possibly TRBD1 or TRBD2 (5 bases each). The CDR3 DNA reads as TGTGCCTGGAGCCCGGGGCACATCACAGATACGCAGTATTTT. Translating it yields CAWSPGHITDTQYF.